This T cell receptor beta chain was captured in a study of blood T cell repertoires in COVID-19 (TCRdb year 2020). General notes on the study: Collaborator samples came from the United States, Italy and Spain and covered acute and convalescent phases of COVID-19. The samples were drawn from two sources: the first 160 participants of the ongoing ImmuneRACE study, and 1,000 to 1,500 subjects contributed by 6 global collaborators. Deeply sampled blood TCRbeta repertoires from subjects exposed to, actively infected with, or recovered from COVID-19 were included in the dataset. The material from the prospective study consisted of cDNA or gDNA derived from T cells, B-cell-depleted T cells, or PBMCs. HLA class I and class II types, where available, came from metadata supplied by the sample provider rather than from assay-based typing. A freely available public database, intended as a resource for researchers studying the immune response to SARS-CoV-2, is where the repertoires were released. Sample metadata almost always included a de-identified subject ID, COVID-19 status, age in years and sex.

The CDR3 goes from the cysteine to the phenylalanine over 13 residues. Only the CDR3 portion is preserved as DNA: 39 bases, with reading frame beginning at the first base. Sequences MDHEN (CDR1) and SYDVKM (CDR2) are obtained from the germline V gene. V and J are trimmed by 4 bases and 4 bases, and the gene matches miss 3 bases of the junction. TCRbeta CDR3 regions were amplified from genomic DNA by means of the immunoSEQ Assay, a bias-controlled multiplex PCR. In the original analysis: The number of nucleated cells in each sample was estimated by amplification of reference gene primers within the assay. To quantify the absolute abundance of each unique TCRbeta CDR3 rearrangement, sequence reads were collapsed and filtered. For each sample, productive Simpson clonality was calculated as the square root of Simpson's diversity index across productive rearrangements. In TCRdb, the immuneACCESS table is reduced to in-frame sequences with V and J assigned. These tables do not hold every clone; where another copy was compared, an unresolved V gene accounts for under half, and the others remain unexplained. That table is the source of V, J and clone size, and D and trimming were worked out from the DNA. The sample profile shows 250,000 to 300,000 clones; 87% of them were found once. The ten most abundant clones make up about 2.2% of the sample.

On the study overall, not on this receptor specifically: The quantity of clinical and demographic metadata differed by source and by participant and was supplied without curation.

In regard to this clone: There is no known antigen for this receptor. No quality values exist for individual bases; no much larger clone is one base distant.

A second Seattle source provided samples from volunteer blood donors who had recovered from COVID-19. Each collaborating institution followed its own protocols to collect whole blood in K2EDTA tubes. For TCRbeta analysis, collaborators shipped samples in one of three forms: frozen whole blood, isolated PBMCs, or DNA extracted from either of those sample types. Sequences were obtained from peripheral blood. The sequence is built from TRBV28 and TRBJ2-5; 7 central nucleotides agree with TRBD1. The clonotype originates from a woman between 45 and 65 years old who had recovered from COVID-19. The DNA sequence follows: TGTGCCAGCAGTTACAGGGGTCCAGAGACCCAGTACTTC. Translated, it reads CASSYRGPETQYF.